These 7 T cell receptor beta chains originate from one sample sequenced in a study of T-cell memory formation after mild COVID-19. TCRdb redid the calling of the 5' RACE reads with MiXCR, one entry per CDR3 protein. Among approximately 450,000 distinct CDR3 sequences listed, 18% were seen once. The specimen sequenced was PBMCs or a T cell subset sorted from them (not recorded which). The receptors were gathered from an adult woman who had mild COVID-19 (a few samples of this study predate the infection). Cell type and time point are not known.

The chain links TRBV5-5 to TRBJ2-2, with 13 positions matching TRBD2. With 5 bases clipped from V and 5 bases from J, the junction kept 6 bases outside the gene matches. Germline V gives CDR1 SGHKS, CDR2 YYEKEE (reference sequence). CDR3 length: 16 residues. The CDR3 loop is CASSRTSGGGTGELFF. The CDR3 DNA reads TGTGCCAGCAGTCGGACTAGCGGGGGAGGGACCGGGGAGCTGTTTTTT.

CDR3 in DNA: TGTGCCAGCAGCGCTTCCGGAAACACCATATATTTT. It specifies CASSASGNTIYF. This chain uses TRBV7-6 with TRBJ1-3; D ambiguous. The V end was cut by 5 bases, the J end by 4 bases, with 6 bases between. The germline V gene encodes CDR1 SGHVS and CDR2 FNYEAQ. The CDR3 runs to 12 residues.

The chain is built from TRBV4-1 and TRBJ1-5, with D unresolved. The CDR3 covers 15 residues. V was pared by 1 base and J by 0 bases, with 7 bases between. In germline, CDR1 is MGHRA, CDR2 YSYEKL. CDR3 sequence (DNA): TGCGCCAGCAGCCAAGCGACCTATAGCAATCAGCCCCAGCATTTT. Encoded protein: CASSQATYSNQPQHF.

The chain's CDR3 is CASSLVLGHVDTEAFF. The CDR3 DNA follows: TGTGCCAGCAGCTTAGTTTTGGGGCATGTGGACACTGAAGCTTTCTTT. This chain uses TRBV7-8 with TRBJ1-1, with D possibly TRBD1 on 5 matching bases. Germline V gene data show CDR1 as SGHVS and CDR2 as FQNEAQ. CDR3 length: 16 residues. Trimming pared 1 base from V and 3 bases from J, leaving 15 bases between.

This clonotype was counted between two and nine times. Here the CDR3 reads CSVSRGGQGLNYGYTF. CDR3 nucleotide sequence: TGCAGCGTATCCAGGGGAGGACAGGGTTTAAACTATGGCTACACCTTC. The rearrangement joins TRBV29-1 to TRBJ1-2, with 8 bases lining up with TRBD1. CDR3 length equals 16 residues. J gave up 2 bases and V 6 bases, and 14 bases lay outside the gene matches. Germline V gene lookup returns CDR1 SQVTM and CDR2 ANQGSEA.

This chain joins TRBV12-3 or TRBV12-4 and TRBJ2-7; D possibly matches TRBD1 or TRBD2 (6 bases each). The V and J ends lost 3 bases and 5 bases respectively, with 20 bases between them. This CDR3 is 16 amino acids long. The CDR3 nucleotides read TGTGCCAGCAGTTTCCGGGGACAACCGGGGGACCACGAGCAGTACTTC. Translating gives CASSFRGQPGDHEQYF.

There are a few counts of this clonotype. The V and J genes are TRBV12-3 or TRBV12-4 and TRBJ1-3; D unclear. V was trimmed by 6 bases and J by 1 base, leaving 10 bases between them. This CDR3 spans 14 amino acids. CDR3 sequence: CASRSEASGNTIYF. The CDR3 nucleotides are TGTGCCAGCAGGTCTGAGGCTTCTGGAAACACCATATATTTT.